This TCR beta chain was identified in a study of T cells after yellow fever vaccination. Study-wide results and limits: Relatively few clonotypes were ones that appeared in both CD4 and CD8 compartments.

This clonotype has ten or more counts. The antigen is unknown. The study made its TCR cDNA through 5'RACE template switching. That step introduced a universal primer site along with UMIs. One entry per CDR3 protein results from TCRdb running MiXCR on the 5' RACE reads. The sample shows nearly 350,000 distinct CDR3 sequences, about 7.8% of them seen only once. The V end lost 7 bases, the J end lost 1 base, and 10 bases lay between the germline ends. Germline V gene lookup returns CDR1 SNHLY and CDR2 FYNNEI. The CDR3 is 13 amino acids. The chain combines TRBV2 with TRBJ1-1; D not certain. This sequence originates from a man aged 18 to 30 who received the YFV17D yellow fever vaccine. Source: PBMCs, taken about 41 days after the first yellow fever vaccination. The DNA for the CDR3 is TGTGCCAGCACCAAGACGGAGAACACTGAAGCTTTCTTT. Its protein product is CASTKTENTEAFF. The full variable domain, its missing parts supplied by reference TRBV2 and TRBJ1-1, is EPEVTQTPSHQVTQMGQEVILRCVPISNHLYFYWYRQILGQKVEFLVSFYNNEISEKSEIFDDQFSVERPDGSNFTLKIRSTKLEDSAMYFCASTKTENTEAFFGQGTRLTVV.